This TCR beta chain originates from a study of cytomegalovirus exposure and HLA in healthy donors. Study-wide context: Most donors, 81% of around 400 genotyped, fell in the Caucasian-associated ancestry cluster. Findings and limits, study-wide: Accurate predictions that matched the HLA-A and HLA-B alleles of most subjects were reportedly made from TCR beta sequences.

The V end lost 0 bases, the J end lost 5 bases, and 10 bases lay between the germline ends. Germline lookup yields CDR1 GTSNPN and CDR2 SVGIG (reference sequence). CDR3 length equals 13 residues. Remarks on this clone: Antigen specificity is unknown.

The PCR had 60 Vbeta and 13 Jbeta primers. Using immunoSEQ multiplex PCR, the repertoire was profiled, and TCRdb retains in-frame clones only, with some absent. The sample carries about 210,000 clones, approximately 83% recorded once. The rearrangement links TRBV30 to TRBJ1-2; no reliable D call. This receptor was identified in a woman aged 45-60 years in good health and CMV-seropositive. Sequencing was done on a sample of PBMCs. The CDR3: CAWSVETYYGYTF. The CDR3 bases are TGTGCCTGGAGTGTTGAGACATATTATGGCTACACCTTC. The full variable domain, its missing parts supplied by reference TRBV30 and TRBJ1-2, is SQTIHQWPATLVQPVGSPLSLECTVEGTSNPNLYWYRQAAGRGLQLLFYSVGIGQISSEVPQNLSASRPQDRQFILSSKKLLLSDSGFYLCAWSVETYYGYTFGSGTRLTVV.